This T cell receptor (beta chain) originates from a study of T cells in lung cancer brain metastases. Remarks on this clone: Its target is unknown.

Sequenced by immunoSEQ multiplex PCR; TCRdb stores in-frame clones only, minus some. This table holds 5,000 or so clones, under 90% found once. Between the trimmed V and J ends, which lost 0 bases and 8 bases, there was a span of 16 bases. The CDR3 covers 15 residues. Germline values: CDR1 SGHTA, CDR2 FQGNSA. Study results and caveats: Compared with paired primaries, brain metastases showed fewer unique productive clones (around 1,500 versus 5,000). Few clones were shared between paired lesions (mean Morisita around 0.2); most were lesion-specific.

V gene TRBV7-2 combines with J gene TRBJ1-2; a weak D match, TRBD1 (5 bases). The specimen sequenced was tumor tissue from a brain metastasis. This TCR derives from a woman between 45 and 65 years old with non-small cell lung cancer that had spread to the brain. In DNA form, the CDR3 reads TGTGCCAGCAGCTTAGCGACGTCCGGGGGTATAGGCTACACCTTC. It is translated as CASSLATSGGIGYTF.